This T cell receptor (beta chain) was sequenced in a study of radiotherapy plus CTLA-4 blockade in lung cancer. Measured with immunoSEQ multiplex PCR; TCRdb has only the in-frame clones, and not every one. Of roughly 62,000 clones in the sample, roughly 80% are singletons; the top ten hold 3.5% to 4.5%. Germline CDR1 reads DFQATT; CDR2 reads SNEGSKA (reference sequence). Trimming shortened V by 6 bases and J by 0 bases, and 5 bases separated the two germline ends. The CDR3 is 11 residues long. The genes are TRBV20-1 and TRBJ2-5; D is ambiguous. The sequencing used peripheral blood, collected from a patient treated with radiotherapy plus ipilimumab. The clonotype comes from a human donor with non-small cell lung cancer who had a complete response to radiotherapy plus ipilimumab. CDR3 coding DNA: TGCAGTGCCCACTACCAAGAGACCCAGTACTTC. Residues: CSAHYQETQYF.